The T cell receptor (beta chain) described here comes from a study of shared clonotypes between healthy human individuals. The overall study: CD8 memory received one plate per donor, CD8 naive two, CD4 memory three and CD4 naive three.

Trimming pared 8 bases from V and 7 bases from J, leaving 12 bases between. The CDR3 is made up of 11 amino acids. In germline, CDR1 is SNHLY, CDR2 FYNNEI. The healthy adult donors were HIV-negative and reported no recent acute infections or vaccinations. Evenly divided among several immunoSEQ plates was the genomic DNA of each subset. Measured with immunoSEQ multiplex PCR; TCRdb has only the in-frame clones, and not every one. The sample has 1,500,000 or so clones, roughly 96% seen once. The source material was naive CD4+ T cells sorted from blood. Subset noted: CD45RA+ positively selected. This sequence joins TRBV2 and TRBJ2-7, with D hard to call. This clonotype was obtained from a young man in good health. DNA of the CDR3: TGTGCCAGCTCACCCGCCCGGGAGCAGTACTTC. It translates to CASSPAREQYF. The whole variable domain, remainder taken from reference TRBV2 and TRBJ2-7, is EPEVTQTPSHQVTQMGQEVILRCVPISNHLYFYWYRQILGQKVEFLVSFYNNEISEKSEIFDDQFSVERPDGSNFTLKIRSTKLEDSAMYFCASSPAREQYFGPGTRLTVT.